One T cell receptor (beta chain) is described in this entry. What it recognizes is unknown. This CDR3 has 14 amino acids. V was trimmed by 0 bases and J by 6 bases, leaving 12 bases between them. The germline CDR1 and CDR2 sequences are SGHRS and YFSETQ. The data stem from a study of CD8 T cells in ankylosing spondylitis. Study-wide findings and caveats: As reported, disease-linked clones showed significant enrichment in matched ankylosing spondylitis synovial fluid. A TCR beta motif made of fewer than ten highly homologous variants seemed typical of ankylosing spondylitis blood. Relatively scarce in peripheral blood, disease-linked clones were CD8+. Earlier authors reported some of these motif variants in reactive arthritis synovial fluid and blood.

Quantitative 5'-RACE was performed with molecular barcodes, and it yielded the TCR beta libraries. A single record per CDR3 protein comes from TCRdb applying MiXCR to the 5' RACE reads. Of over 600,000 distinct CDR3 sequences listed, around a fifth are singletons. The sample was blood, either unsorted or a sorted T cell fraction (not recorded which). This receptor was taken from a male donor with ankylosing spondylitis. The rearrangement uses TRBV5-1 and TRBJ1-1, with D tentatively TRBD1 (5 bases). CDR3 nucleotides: TGCGCCAGCAGCTTGGCCGGGGGGTTCTCTGAAGCTTTCTTT. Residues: CASSLAGGFSEAFF.